Listed below are T cell receptor beta chains from one sample, sequenced in a study of Tregs in tolerant kidney transplant recipients. Clones were read by immunoSEQ multiplex PCR, and TCRdb kept only the in-frame ones, dropping some. The sample records approximately 82,000 clones, approximately 93% being singletons. Sequencing was performed on CD4+ T cells from blood (PBMCs), taken 12 months after the transplant. These receptors were collected from a human patient who received a combined kidney and bone marrow transplant. Part of the T cell pool may stem from the graft donor. CDR3s include the opening cysteine and the closing phenylalanine or tryptophan. A D gene is named only where the DNA matches it firmly. For some rows the clone size is stated as once, few or many, or as a class when expanded; others skip it.

TRBV9,NA,TRBJ2-5,NA,TGTGCCAGCAGCGTAGCGACAGCCACACAAGAGACCCAGTACTTC,CASSVATATQETQYF
TRBV19,NA,TRBJ1-2,TRBD1,TGTGCCAGTAGTAAGGGACAGGGGGCTTATGGCTACACCTTC,CASSKGQGAYGYTF
TRBV19,once,TRBJ2-7,TRBD1,TGTGCCAGTAGTAACCGGGACAGGGTGGGTGAGCAGTACTTC,CASSNRDRVGEQYF
TRBV25-1,NA,TRBJ2-5,NA,TGTGCCAGCAGTGAAATGAGGGTAGAGACCCAGTACTTC,CASSEMRVETQYF
TRBV19,once,TRBJ2-7,TRBD1,TGTGCCAGTAGTATGGGACCGGGACAGCTCTACGAGCAGTACTTC,CASSMGPGQLYEQYF
TRBV7-2,NA,TRBJ2-1,TRBD1,TGTGCCAGCAGCTTCGCACAGGGGGCTTTGGAGCAGTTCTTC,CASSFAQGALEQFF
TRBV4-2,NA,TRBJ1-6,NA,TGTGCCAGCAGCCAAGACGGGACATATAATTCACCCCTCCACTTT,CASSQDGTYNSPLHF
TRBV19,NA,TRBJ2-1,TRBD1,TGTGCCAGTAGTACCCATGGGGACAGGGCTGACAATGAGCAGTTCTTC,CASSTHGDRADNEQFF
TRBV9,NA,TRBJ2-2,NA,TGTGCCAGCAGCGGGGGGGTTGAAAGGCCCTCCGGGGAGCTGTTTTTT,CASSGGVERPSGELFF
TRBV28,NA,TRBJ2-1,TRBD1,TGTGCCAGCAGGCCGGGACAGGGCTACAATGAGCAGTTCTTC,CASRPGQGYNEQFF
TRBV7-6,once,TRBJ1-4,TRBD1,TGTGCCAGCAGCCGACAGGGCATTAATGAAAAACTGTTTTTT,CASSRQGINEKLFF
TRBV27,NA,TRBJ1-1,NA,TGTGCCAGCAGTTTCTCAGGGCCGAACACTGAAGCTTTCTTT,CASSFSGPNTEAFF
TRBV5-1,NA,TRBJ2-5,NA,TGCGCCAGCAGCTGGAGGAGACTCGAAGAGACCCAGTACTTC,CASSWRRLEETQYF
TRBV27,NA,TRBJ2-2,TRBD2,TGTGCCAGCAAACCAAGGGGACTAACCCCCGCCGGGGAGCTGTTTTTT,CASKPRGLTPAGELFF
TRBV5-1,NA,TRBJ2-5,NA,TGCGCCAGCACACAGTCCCCGGGACAAGAAGAGACCCAGTACTTC,CASTQSPGQEETQYF
TRBV7-6,NA,TRBJ1-4,TRBD1,TGTGCCAGCAGTCCCATCCAGGGGGTGGTTGAAAAACTGTTTTTT,CASSPIQGVVEKLFF
TRBV5-5,NA,TRBJ2-7,TRBD1,TGTGCCAGCAGCTTCCAGGGGGCGAGGGAGCAGTACTTC,CASSFQGAREQYF
TRBV5-8,NA,TRBJ2-5,NA,TGTGCCAGCAGCCCGGGGGTAGGCAGACTCCAAGAGACCCAGTACTTC,CASSPGVGRLQETQYF
TRBV5-1,NA,TRBJ2-3,NA,TGCGCCAGCAGCGTTGACAGGGTTCTATCTAGCGTATCAGATACGCAGTATTTT,CASSVDRVLSSVSDTQYF
TRBV7-9,NA,TRBJ2-1,TRBD2,TGTGCCAGCAGCTTATACGGGACTAGCGGGAGGGGCTATGAGCAGTTCTTC,CASSLYGTSGRGYEQFF
TRBV6-5,NA,TRBJ1-6,NA,TGTGCCAGCACTCCCCCTGGGCCCAATTCACCCCTCCACTTT,CASTPPGPNSPLHF
TRBV4-1,NA,TRBJ2-3,TRBD2,TGCGCCAGCAGCCAAGGTACTAGCGGGAGGATGTATACGCAGTATTTT,CASSQGTSGRMYTQYF
TRBV4-1,NA,TRBJ2-7,NA,TGCGCCAGCAGCCAAGCTGGGGGCCGCCGTCCCTACGAGCAGTACTTC,CASSQAGGRRPYEQYF
TRBV6-6,NA,TRBJ1-1,TRBD1,TGTGCCAGCAGTTACAGGGGGCGCGGCACTGAAGCTTTCTTT,CASSYRGRGTEAFF
TRBV5-1,NA,TRBJ2-5,TRBD2,TGCGCCAGCAGCTCCGGACTAGCGGGGGGCCAAGAGACCCAGTACTTC,CASSSGLAGGQETQYF
TRBV19,NA,TRBJ2-2,TRBD1,TGTGCCAGTAGTCCCCGGACAGGGGGCGCACTCCCCGGGGAGCTGTTTTTT,CASSPRTGGALPGELFF
TRBV20-1,NA,TRBJ1-2,NA,TGCAGTGGTTCAGGGATATCAGACTACACCTTC,CSGSGISDYTF
TRBV5-8,NA,TRBJ2-1,TRBD2,TGTGCCAGCAGCTTCGGGACTACCCCACCGTTCTTC,CASSFGTTPPFF
TRBV4-2,NA,TRBJ2-1,TRBD2,TGTGCCAGCAGCCTACCGGGACTAGCGTACAATGAGCAGTTCTTC,CASSLPGLAYNEQFF
TRBV7-2,NA,TRBJ2-3,NA,TGTGCCAGCAGCTTAGGCGGGGCCGGAGATACGCAGTATTTT,CASSLGGAGDTQYF
TRBV5-1,NA,TRBJ2-2,TRBD2,TGCGCCAGCAGCTTTTTACCCCAGGGTACGGGGGGGGCCTACACCGGGGAGCTGTTTTTT,CASSFLPQGTGGAYTGELFF
TRBV2,once,TRBJ2-6,NA,TGTGCCAGCAGCGGGTCATCTGGGGCCAACGTCCTGACTTTC,CASSGSSGANVLTF
TRBV30,NA,TRBJ2-3,NA,TGTGCCTGGAGTGTGGGGAACAGGAATACGCAGTATTTT,CAWSVGNRNTQYF
TRBV4-3,once,TRBJ1-1,NA,TGCGCCAGCAGCCAAGTCTCGGGAATGAACACTGAAGCTTTCTTT,CASSQVSGMNTEAFF
TRBV7-2,NA,TRBJ2-5,NA,TGTGCCAGCAGCTTTGAACATCAAGAGACCCAGTACTTC,CASSFEHQETQYF
TRBV11-3,few,TRBJ2-5,NA,TGTGCCAGCAGCTTACGTAGATTGCCAACCCCTCAAGAGACCCAGTACTTC,CASSLRRLPTPQETQYF
TRBV30,NA,TRBJ2-7,NA,TGTGCCTGGAGTGTAAGCCGGAGCTACGAGCAGTACTTC,CAWSVSRSYEQYF
TRBV2,NA,TRBJ2-5,NA,TGTGCCAGCGATCAAACTGCAGGGGTTTCCCCCCAGTACTTC,CASDQTAGVSPQYF
TRBV6-5,NA,TRBJ1-1,NA,TGTGCCAGCAGTTACTCGAGAGAGGCAAACACTGAAGCTTTCTTT,CASSYSREANTEAFF
TRBV30,once,TRBJ2-7,NA,TGTGCCTGGAACAGAATTAACTACGAGCAGTACTTC,CAWNRINYEQYF
TRBV5-1,NA,TRBJ2-7,NA,TGCGCCAGCAACGCCGGGACTTTAAGCTCCTACGAGCAGTACTTC,CASNAGTLSSYEQYF
TRBV6-5,NA,TRBJ2-1,TRBD2,TGTGCCAGCAGTTACTCGTTAGTGGGACTAGTCTATGAGCAGTTCTTC,CASSYSLVGLVYEQFF
TRBV5-4,NA,TRBJ1-2,TRBD1,TGTGCCAGCAGCTTTTACAGGGGTTCTGGCTACACCTTC,CASSFYRGSGYTF
TRBV21-1,NA,TRBJ2-7,NA,TGTGCCAGCAGCAGACCGACAGGTCTTTACGAGCAGTACTTC,CASSRPTGLYEQYF
TRBV7-9,NA,TRBJ2-5,TRBD1,TGTGCCAGCAGCATGACAGGGGGGATTGGAGAGACCCAGTACTTC,CASSMTGGIGETQYF
TRBV18,NA,TRBJ2-7,NA,TGTGCCAGCTCACCATATACAGGGAAACCCTACGAGCAGTACTTC,CASSPYTGKPYEQYF